Following are 10 T cell receptor beta chains from one sample sequenced in a study of shared clonotypes between healthy human individuals. Produced via immunoSEQ multiplex PCR; TCRdb's table is partial and in-frame only. The sample consists of fewer than 400,000 clones, roughly 70% of them appearing once. Sample: memory CD4+ T cells sorted from blood. Regarding subset: CD45RA-negative fraction. Source of these receptors: a man aged 25 to 40 in good health.

The V and J genes are TRBV19 and TRBJ2-2, with D unclear. V shed 1 base and J shed 4 bases, with 4 bases lying between them. The germline V gene encodes CDR1 LNHDA and CDR2 SQIVND (reference sequence). The CDR3 runs 13 residues. CDR3 loop: CASSIAGTGELFF. The CDR3 nucleotides read TGTGCCAGTAGTATAGCCGGCACCGGGGAGCTGTTTTTT.

The chain has TRBV6-1 and TRBJ2-7; TRBD1 is a possible D gene (5 bases). The CDR3 has 12 amino acids. Trimming took 5 bases from V and 3 from J, leaving 8 bases between them. CDR1 is MNHNS and CDR2 is SASEGT in the germline V gene. CDR3 loop: CASSPTGYEQYF. CDR3 DNA sequence: TGTGCCAGCAGTCCAACAGGCTACGAGCAGTACTTC.

This clone was detected a few times. The genes are TRBV25-1 and TRBJ2-2; TRBD1 matches at 7 bases. The V and J ends lost 6 bases and 5 bases, in that order; junction bases with no gene match: 6. The CDR3 has 14 residues. Germline lookup yields CDR1 MGHDK and CDR2 SYGVNS. The CDR3 region is CASRDRESTGELFF. Here the CDR3 DNA reads TGTGCCAGCAGAGACAGGGAATCGACCGGGGAGCTGTTTTTT.

CDR3 region: CASSLEGERTQYF. The DNA of the CDR3 is TGCGCCAGCAGCTTGGAGGGGGAACGGACCCAGTACTTC. The J gene is TRBJ2-5, the V gene TRBV5-1, with TRBD1 as a possible D gene (6 bases). This CDR3 has 13 residues. CDR1 SGHRS and CDR2 YFSETQ come from the germline V gene. V lost 0 bases, J lost 7 bases, and 10 bases lay in between. Full variable domain (outside the CDR3, taken from reference TRBV5-1 and TRBJ2-5): KAGVTQTPRYLIKTRGQQVTLSCSPISGHRSVSWYQQTPGQGLQFLFEYFSETQRNKGNFPGRFSGRQFSNSRSEMNVSTLELGDSALYLCASSLEGERTQYFGPGTRLLVL.

This rearrangement joins TRBV15 to TRBJ1-1; 7 nucleotides line up with TRBD1. CDR1 and CDR2 (germline): LNHNV, YYDKDF (reference sequence). V lost 3 bases to trimming and J lost 3 bases; unmatched junction nucleotides: 1. The CDR3 extends over 13 amino acids. The CDR3 DNA sequence: TGTGCCACCAGCAGTGACAGGGACACTGAAGCTTTCTTT. Amino acid sequence: CATSSDRDTEAFF.

This chain joins TRBV5-4 and TRBJ2-5; 9 nucleotides line up with TRBD1. The CDR3 extends over 14 amino acids. V gave up 2 bases and J gave up 5 bases; unmatched junction bases: 4. CDR1 is SGHNT, CDR2 YYREEE, per germline (reference sequence). The CDR3 coding sequence is TGTGCCAGCAGCTTACAGGGGGCTTTTGAGACCCAGTACTTC. It encodes CASSLQGAFETQYF. The whole variable domain, remainder taken from reference TRBV5-4 and TRBJ2-5, is ETGVTQSPTHLIKTRGQQVTLRCSSQSGHNTVSWYQQALGQGPQFIFQYYREEENGRGNFPPRFSGLQFPNYSSELNVNALELDDSALYLCASSLQGAFETQYFGPGTRLLVL.

This clone turned up a few times. This chain links TRBV6-1 with TRBJ1-4; no firm D call. The CDR3 extends over 15 amino acids. CDR1 is MNHNS and CDR2 is SASEGT in the germline V gene. V gave up 5 bases and J gave up 8 bases, with 18 bases separating them. The CDR3, as DNA: TGTGCCAGCAGTACGGACCCCGTTAATTGGGAAAAACTGTTTTTT. Amino acids: CASSTDPVNWEKLFF.

The rearrangement uses TRBV5-1 and TRBJ1-1; D is undetermined. There are 16 residues in the CDR3. V lost 0 bases, J lost 1 base, and 13 bases lay in between. Germline loops: CDR1 SGHRS, CDR2 YFSETQ. In DNA, the CDR3 is TGCGCCAGCAGCTTGGATGGGGATTTTCGGAACACTGAAGCTTTCTTT. Amino acid sequence: CASSLDGDFRNTEAFF.

This clone was recorded only once. This chain connects TRBV6-6 to TRBJ1-5, with 9 bases fitting TRBD1. The CDR3 extends over 14 amino acids. Germline V gene data show CDR1 as MNHNY and CDR2 as SVGAGI (reference sequence). The ends lost 6 bases at V and 6 bases at J; junction bases unmatched: 6. CDR3 bases: TGTGCCAGCAGGAGCGGACAGGGGAGTCAGCCCCAGCATTTT. Protein: CASRSGQGSQPQHF.

The V gene is TRBV28, the J gene TRBJ2-3; D gene unclear. The CDR3 extends over 15 amino acids. Per the germline V gene, CDR1 is MDHEN and CDR2 is SYDVKM. Trimming removed 4 bases at V and 0 bases at J, with 11 bases between. The CDR3, as DNA: TGTGCCAGCAGTTCCGGCCACCTAAGCACAGATACGCAGTATTTT. Protein product: CASSSGHLSTDTQYF.